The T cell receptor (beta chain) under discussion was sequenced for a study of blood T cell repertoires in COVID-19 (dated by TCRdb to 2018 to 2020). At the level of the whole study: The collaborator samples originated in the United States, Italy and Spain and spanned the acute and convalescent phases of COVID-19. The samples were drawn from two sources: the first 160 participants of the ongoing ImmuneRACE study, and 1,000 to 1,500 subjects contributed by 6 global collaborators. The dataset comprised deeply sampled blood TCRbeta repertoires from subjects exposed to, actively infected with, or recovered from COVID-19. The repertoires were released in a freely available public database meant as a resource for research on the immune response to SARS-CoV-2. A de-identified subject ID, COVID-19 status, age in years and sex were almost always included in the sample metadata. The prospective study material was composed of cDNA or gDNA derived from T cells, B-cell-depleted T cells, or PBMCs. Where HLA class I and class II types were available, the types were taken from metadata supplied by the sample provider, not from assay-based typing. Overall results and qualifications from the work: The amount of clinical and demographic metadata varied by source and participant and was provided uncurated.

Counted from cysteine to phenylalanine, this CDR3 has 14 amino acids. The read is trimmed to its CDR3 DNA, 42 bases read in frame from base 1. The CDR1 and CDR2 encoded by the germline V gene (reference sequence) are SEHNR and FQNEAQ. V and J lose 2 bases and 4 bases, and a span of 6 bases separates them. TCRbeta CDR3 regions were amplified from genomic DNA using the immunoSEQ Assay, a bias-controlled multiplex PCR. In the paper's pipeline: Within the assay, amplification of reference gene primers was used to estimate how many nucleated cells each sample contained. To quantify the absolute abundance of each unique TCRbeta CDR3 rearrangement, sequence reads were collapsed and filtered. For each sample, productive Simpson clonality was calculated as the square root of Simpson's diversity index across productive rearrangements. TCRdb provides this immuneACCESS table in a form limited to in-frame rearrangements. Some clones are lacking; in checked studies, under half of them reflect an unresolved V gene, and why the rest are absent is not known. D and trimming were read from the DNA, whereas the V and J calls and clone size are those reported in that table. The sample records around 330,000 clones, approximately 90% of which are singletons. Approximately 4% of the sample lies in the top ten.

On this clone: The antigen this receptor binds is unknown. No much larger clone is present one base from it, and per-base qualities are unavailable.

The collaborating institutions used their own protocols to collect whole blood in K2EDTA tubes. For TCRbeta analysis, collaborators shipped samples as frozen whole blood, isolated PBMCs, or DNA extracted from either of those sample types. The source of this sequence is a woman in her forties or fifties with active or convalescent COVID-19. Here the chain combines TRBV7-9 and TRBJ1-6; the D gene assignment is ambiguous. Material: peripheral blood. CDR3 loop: CASSLTGYNSPLHF. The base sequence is TGTGCCAGCAGCTTAACGGGTTATAATTCACCCCTCCACTTT. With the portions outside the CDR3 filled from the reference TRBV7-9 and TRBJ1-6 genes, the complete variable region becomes DTGVSQNPRHKITKRGQNVTFRCDPISEHNRLYWYRQTLGQGPEFLTYFQNEAQLEKSRLLSDRFSAERPKGSFSTLEIQRTEQGDSAMYLCASSLTGYNSPLHFGNGTRLTVT.